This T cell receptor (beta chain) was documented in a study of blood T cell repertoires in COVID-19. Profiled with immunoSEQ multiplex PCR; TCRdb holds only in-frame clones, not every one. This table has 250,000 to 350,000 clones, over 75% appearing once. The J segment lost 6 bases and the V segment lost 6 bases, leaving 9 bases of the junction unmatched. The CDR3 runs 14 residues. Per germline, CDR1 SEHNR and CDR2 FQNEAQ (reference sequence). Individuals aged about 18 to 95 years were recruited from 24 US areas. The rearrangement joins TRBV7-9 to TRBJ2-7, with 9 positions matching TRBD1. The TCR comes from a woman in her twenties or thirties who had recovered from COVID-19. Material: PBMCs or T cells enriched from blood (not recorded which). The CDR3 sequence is CASRLGQGPLEQYF. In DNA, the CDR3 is TGTGCCAGCAGGTTGGGACAGGGCCCCCTCGAGCAGTACTTC.